The 32 T cell receptor beta chains below come from one sample, sequenced in a study of shared clonotypes between healthy human individuals. The table came from immunoSEQ multiplex PCR; TCRdb's copy has only in-frame clones and leaves some out. The sample lists about 730,000 clones, roughly two thirds seen once, with about 1.7% in the top ten. The specimen sequenced was memory CD4+ T cells sorted from blood. The subset here: CD45RA-negative fraction. The receptors stem from a woman in her twenties or thirties in good health.

This rearrangement joins TRBV7-9 to TRBJ1-3, with TRBD1 as a possible D gene (6 bases). V lost 4 bases and J lost 0, with 13 bases in between. This CDR3 contains 16 residues. The germline gives CDR1 SEHNR, CDR2 FQNEAQ (reference sequence). The CDR3: CASSSGQRNSGNTIYF. CDR3 nucleotides: TGTGCCAGCAGCTCCGGACAGCGCAACTCTGGAAACACCATATATTTT.

The V gene is TRBV28, the J gene TRBJ1-1, with D perhaps TRBD1 (5 bases). Germline V gene sequence: CDR1 MDHEN, CDR2 SYDVKM. The CDR3 sequence is 12 residues long. V was cut by 6 bases and J by 7 bases, with 12 bases left in between. The CDR3 DNA reads as TGTGCCAGCAGGACATTAACAGGTGAAGCTTTCTTT. Its protein product is CASRTLTGEAFF.

This clone was seen only a few times. This chain links TRBV2 with TRBJ1-3, with a tentative D call TRBD1 (6 bases). This CDR3 comprises 14 residues. V gave up 6 bases and J gave up 4 bases, with 13 bases separating them. Germline V gene lookup returns CDR1 SNHLY and CDR2 FYNNEI. CDR3 sequence reads: CASRDTGQGNTIYF. The CDR3, as DNA: TGTGCCAGCAGAGACACAGGGCAGGGAAACACCATATATTTT.

This clone came up a few times. The CDR3 nucleotides are TGTGCCAGCAGCTTAGGGGGACACTCTTCGAACACTGAAGCTTTCTTT. As protein: CASSLGGHSSNTEAFF. The chain links TRBV7-9 to TRBJ1-1; TRBD1 is a possible D gene (6 bases). Germline V gene data show CDR1 as SEHNR and CDR2 as FQNEAQ (reference sequence). The CDR3 consists of 16 residues. Trimming cost V 1 base and J 1 base, with 13 bases left between them.

V usage is TRBV5-1 and J usage is TRBJ2-5; 7 positions agree with TRBD2. This CDR3 contains 15 residues. From germline, CDR1 is SGHRS and CDR2 YFSETQ. J was trimmed by 1 base and V by 4 bases; bases with no gene match: 7. CDR3: CASSLTSVSQETQYF. The CDR3 DNA follows: TGCGCCAGCAGCCTAACTAGCGTATCCCAAGAGACCCAGTACTTC.

The rearrangement links TRBV6-1 to TRBJ2-3, with 8 bases that match TRBD1. V dropped 7 bases and J dropped 6; count of bases not matched to a gene: 9. The CDR3 totals 14 residues. Germline V gene data show CDR1 as MNHNS and CDR2 as SASEGT. CDR3 nucleotide sequence: TGTGCCAGCATTCTGGACAGGGCCCGCGATACGCAGTATTTT. Residues: CASILDRARDTQYF.

Comment on this clone: A far more abundant clone sits one base away, making this likely a read error. The chain is built from TRBV10-3 and TRBJ2-5, with D perhaps TRBD2 (6 bases). Trimming left V 2 bases short and J 4 bases short, with 8 bases between. The CDR3 is 13 residues long. From germline, CDR1 is ENHRY and CDR2 SYGVKD. CDR3: CAISEGRGETQYF. CDR3 nucleotides: TGTGCCATCAGTGAGGGGCGGGGAGAGACCCAGTACTTC.

The CDR3 DNA follows: TGTGCCAGCAGTTTAAACCCGGGCCTTAACACCGGGGAGCTGTTTTTT. Protein: CASSLNPGLNTGELFF. The rearrangement links TRBV27 to TRBJ2-2; no reliable D call. The germline CDR1 and CDR2 sequences are MNHEY and SMNVEV (reference sequence). CDR3 length: 16 amino acids. Between the trimmed V and J ends, which lost 2 bases and 2 bases, there was a span of 12 bases.

About this clone itself: Additional DNA sequences in this sample encode the identical CDR3. The V and J genes are TRBV19 and TRBJ1-1; D gene ambiguous. This CDR3 comprises 13 residues. Trimming shortened V by 3 bases and J by 0 bases, and 5 bases separated the two germline ends. The germline gives CDR1 LNHDA, CDR2 SQIVND (reference sequence). The CDR3 region has the DNA TGTGCCAGTAGTATTACCGTGAACACTGAAGCTTTCTTT. Its translation is CASSITVNTEAFF.

This clone has a handful of counts. The J gene is TRBJ2-5, the V gene TRBV29-1; 9 bases match TRBD1. This CDR3 comprises 12 residues. Germline-derived CDR1 and CDR2 are SQVTM and ANQGSEA. J gave up 3 bases and V 8 bases, and 4 bases lay outside the gene matches. The CDR3 here is CSPRTGEETQYF. The DNA for the CDR3 is TGCAGCCCGAGGACAGGGGAAGAGACCCAGTACTTC.

The rearrangement joins TRBV9 to TRBJ2-7; D is unclear. The germline CDR1 and CDR2 sequences are SGDLS and YYNGEE. V shed 5 bases and J shed 0 bases, with 15 bases lying between them. The CDR3 is made up of 15 amino acids. CDR3 loop: CASSFRLTSSYEQYF. DNA of the CDR3: TGTGCCAGCAGTTTCCGACTCACCAGCTCCTACGAGCAGTACTTC. The full variable domain, its missing parts supplied by reference TRBV9 and TRBJ2-7, is DSGVTQTPKHLITATGQRVTLRCSPRSGDLSVYWYQQSLDQGLQFLIQYYNGEERAKGNILERFSAQQFPDLHSELNLSSLELGDSALYFCASSFRLTSSYEQYFGPGTRLTVT.

Here the CDR3 reads CASRQGNYGYTF. In DNA form, the CDR3 reads TGTGCCAGCAGACAGGGGAACTATGGCTACACCTTC. The chain couples TRBV2 to TRBJ1-2; 7 bases line up with TRBD1. The junction had 0 bases not matched to a gene; V was cut back by 6 bases and J by 2 bases. This CDR3 comprises 12 residues. In germline, CDR1 is SNHLY, CDR2 FYNNEI.

The chain couples TRBV5-1 to TRBJ2-6, with a possible D match to TRBD1 (6 bases). CDR1 is SGHRS, CDR2 YFSETQ, per germline. V was trimmed by 2 bases and J by 2 bases, leaving 11 bases between them. The CDR3 has 16 residues. The CDR3 region is CASSFVTGTGANVLTF. In nucleotides, the CDR3 is TGCGCCAGCAGCTTCGTAACAGGGACTGGGGCCAACGTCCTGACTTTC.

This clone was seen more than once but under ten times. The chain recombines TRBV2 with TRBJ2-2; D unresolved. Germline V CDR1 and CDR2: SNHLY, FYNNEI. CDR3 length: 15 amino acids. V was clipped by 6 bases and J by 2 bases, with 13 bases between them. The CDR3 protein is CASRKIRSNTGELFF. In DNA, the CDR3 is TGTGCCAGCAGAAAGATCAGGTCCAACACCGGGGAGCTGTTTTTT.

The chain uses TRBV7-7 and TRBJ2-5, with 9 bases aligning to TRBD1. The J call may be mistaken, given a closer DNA end match to TRBJ2-7. Germline loops: CDR1 SSHAT, CDR2 FNYEAQ (reference sequence). The CDR3 length is 15 residues. The CDR3 nucleotides are TGTGCCAGCAGCTCTGGACAGGGGTCCCTGTACGAGCAGTACTTC. It encodes CASSSGQGSLYEQYF.

The V call is TRBV7-2, the J call TRBJ1-5; 7 nucleotides align to TRBD1. The V gene's germline CDR1 is SGHTA and CDR2 FQGNSA. Trimming took 3 bases from V and 1 from J; bases not matched to a gene: 6. CDR3 length: 16 residues. DNA for the CDR3: TGTGCCAGCAGCTTCTTGGACAGGCCGAGCAATCAGCCCCAGCATTTT. Its protein is CASSFLDRPSNQPQHF.

This chain joins TRBV6-1 and TRBJ2-5, with D possibly TRBD1 on 6 matching bases. Per germline, CDR1 MNHNS and CDR2 SASEGT. Between the trimmed V and J ends, which lost 6 bases and 1 base, there was a span of 9 bases. The CDR3 sequence is 13 residues long. The CDR3 sequence is CASRRTVQETQYF. CDR3 sequence (DNA): TGTGCCAGCAGAAGGACAGTCCAAGAGACCCAGTACTTC.

Details on this clone: Different DNA sequences within this sample yield the same CDR3. The chain employs TRBV6-5 and TRBJ1-1; no firm D call. Trimming left V 3 bases short and J 0 bases short, with 5 bases between. This CDR3 has 13 amino acids. Germline-derived CDR1 and CDR2 are MNHEY and SVGAGI. DNA for the CDR3: TGTGCCAGCAGTTATCGACTGAACACTGAAGCTTTCTTT. Translating gives CASSYRLNTEAFF.

This chain joins TRBV29-1 and TRBJ2-7; no clear D. V lost 8 bases and J 1 base, leaving 12 bases between the germline ends. The CDR3 runs to 12 residues. CDR1 and CDR2 (germline): SQVTM, ANQGSEA. The CDR3 spells CSILHTSYEQYF. CDR3 nucleotide sequence: TGCAGCATATTGCATACATCCTACGAGCAGTACTTC.

This clone was seen a few times. The chain carries TRBV5-4 and TRBJ2-3; D is uncertain. The CDR3 loop spans 16 amino acids. With 0 bases removed from V and 0 bases from J, the gap between germline ends came to 11 bases. From germline, CDR1 is SGHNT and CDR2 YYREEE (reference sequence). CDR3 DNA: TGTGCCAGCAGCTTGGCGGGTATAGCTAGCACAGATACGCAGTATTTT. It encodes CASSLAGIASTDTQYF.

The genes are TRBV5-1 and TRBJ2-3; no definite D call. V was cut by 4 bases and J by 4 bases, with 16 bases left in between. Germline values: CDR1 SGHRS, CDR2 YFSETQ. CDR3 length equals 15 residues. CDR3 DNA: TGCGCCAGCAGCCCGGTTGGGGTAGATTCAGATACGCAGTATTTT. As protein: CASSPVGVDSDTQYF.

The chain uses TRBV7-9 and TRBJ2-1, with 14 bases identical to TRBD2. Germline values: CDR1 SEHNR, CDR2 FQNEAQ (reference sequence). With 0 bases clipped from V and 10 bases from J, the junction kept 2 bases outside the gene matches. This CDR3 contains 15 residues. The DNA of the CDR3 is TGTGCCAGCAGCTTAGCGGGACTAGCGGGAGTAGAGCAGTTCTTC. Translating gives CASSLAGLAGVEQFF. Full variable domain (missing parts from reference TRBV7-9 and TRBJ2-1): DTGVSQNPRHKITKRGQNVTFRCDPISEHNRLYWYRQTLGQGPEFLTYFQNEAQLEKSRLLSDRFSAERPKGSFSTLEIQRTEQGDSAMYLCASSLAGLAGVEQFFGPGTRLTVL.

This chain links TRBV6-1 with TRBJ1-4, with D tentatively TRBD1 (6 bases). Per germline, CDR1 MNHNS and CDR2 SASEGT. The CDR3 runs to 15 residues. V lost 5 bases, J lost 10 bases, and 20 bases lay in between. CDR3 region: CASSSVEGGIGKLFF. The CDR3 DNA sequence: TGTGCCAGCAGTAGTGTCGAGGGGGGAATCGGAAAACTGTTTTTT.

The gene calls are TRBV30 and TRBJ2-5; 9 nucleotides agree with TRBD1. The J call could be wrong; TRBJ2-7 is a better fit for the DNA end. The CDR3 runs to 14 residues. Germline lookup yields CDR1 GTSNPN and CDR2 SVGIG (reference sequence). The CDR3 DNA sequence: TGTGCCTGTCAGCCCGGGACAGGGACCTACGAGCAGTACTTC. Its protein product is CACQPGTGTYEQYF.

The V call is TRBV28, the J call TRBJ2-1; D tentatively reads TRBD1 or TRBD2 (5 bases each). Germline V lookup: CDR1 MDHEN, CDR2 SYDVKM. CDR3 size: 14 residues. The V end was cut by 2 bases, the J end by 4 bases, with 9 bases between. The CDR3 coding sequence is TGTGCCAGCAGTTTACCGGGACGGTACAATGAGCAGTTCTTC. Translating it yields CASSLPGRYNEQFF.

The chain employs TRBV6-1 and TRBJ1-2, with 7 nucleotides matching TRBD1. Germline lookup yields CDR1 MNHNS and CDR2 SASEGT. This CDR3 spans 15 amino acids. With V trimmed by 4 bases and J by 3 bases, 8 bases remained unmatched. The CDR3 sequence is CASSATGTAYYGYTF. For the CDR3, the DNA is TGTGCCAGCAGTGCTACCGGGACAGCCTACTATGGCTACACCTTC.

This chain uses TRBV15 with TRBJ2-1; D unresolved. Germline V gives CDR1 LNHNV, CDR2 YYDKDF (reference sequence). The V gene lost 3 bases and the J gene lost 5 bases, with 14 bases spanning the gap. This CDR3 is 15 amino acids long. CDR3 region: CATSSPSFRDNEQFF. As DNA, the CDR3 is TGTGCCACCAGCAGCCCTAGTTTTCGGGACAATGAGCAGTTCTTC.

The rearrangement uses TRBV6-1 and TRBJ2-1; D uncertain. CDR1 MNHNS and CDR2 SASEGT come from the germline V gene. The V gene lost 8 bases and the J gene lost 6 bases, with 8 bases spanning the gap. The CDR3 totals 11 residues. The CDR3 protein is CASGDGNEQFF. The CDR3 region has the DNA TGTGCCAGCGGAGACGGCAATGAGCAGTTCTTC.

The chain links TRBV4-2 to TRBJ1-1; D gene uncertain. The V end was cut by 2 bases, the J end by 5 bases, with 12 bases between. Germline V gene sequence: CDR1 LGHNA, CDR2 YNFKEQ. The CDR3 is 14 residues long. The CDR3 reads CASSQPLGGTEAFF. In DNA, the CDR3 is TGTGCCAGCAGCCAACCTTTGGGTGGGACTGAAGCTTTCTTT.

The gene calls are TRBV29-1 and TRBJ2-7; 9 bases match TRBD2. Germline CDR1 SQVTM, CDR2 ANQGSEA. There are 13 residues in the CDR3. Trimming at V came to 5 bases and at J to 1 base, leaving 3 bases not matched to a gene. The CDR3 spells CSVQAGGSYEQYF. The CDR3 nucleotides read TGCAGCGTTCAAGCGGGAGGTTCCTACGAGCAGTACTTC.

The chain is built from TRBV10-3 and TRBJ2-7; 8 bases match TRBD1. Germline lookup yields CDR1 ENHRY and CDR2 SYGVKD. With 5 bases clipped from V and 0 bases from J, the junction kept 3 bases outside the gene matches. This CDR3 has 14 amino acids. The CDR3 is CAISSDRASYEQYF. Written as DNA, the CDR3 is TGTGCCATCAGTTCGGACAGGGCCTCCTACGAGCAGTACTTC.

The V call is TRBV5-6, the J call TRBJ1-2; 8 positions agree with TRBD1. This CDR3 is built from 13 residues. V was clipped by 3 bases and J by 8 bases; unmatched bases: 6. Germline-derived CDR1 and CDR2 are SGHDT and YYEEEE. CDR3 coding DNA: TGTGCCAGCAGCTGGACAGGGACCTGGGGCTACACCTTC. Amino acid sequence: CASSWTGTWGYTF.